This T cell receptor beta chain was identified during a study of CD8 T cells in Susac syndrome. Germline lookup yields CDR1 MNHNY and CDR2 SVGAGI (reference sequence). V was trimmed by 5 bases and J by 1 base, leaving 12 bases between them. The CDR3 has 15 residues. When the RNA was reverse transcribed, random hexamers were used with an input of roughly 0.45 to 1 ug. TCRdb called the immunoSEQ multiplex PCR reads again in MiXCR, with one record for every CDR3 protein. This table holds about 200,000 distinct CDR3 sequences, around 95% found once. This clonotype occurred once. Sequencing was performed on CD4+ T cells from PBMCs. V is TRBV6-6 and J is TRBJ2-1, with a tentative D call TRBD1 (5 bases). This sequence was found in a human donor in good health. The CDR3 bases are TGTGCCAGCAGTGCGCTAACAGGTTCCTACAATGAGCAGTTCTTC. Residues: CASSALTGSYNEQFF.